This is a list of T cell receptor beta chains from one sample in a study of blood T cell repertoires in COVID-19. The assay was immunoSEQ multiplex PCR, and TCRdb's table has in-frame clones only and misses some. The sample lists 300,000 to 350,000 clones, roughly 90% occurring once. Sequenced sample: peripheral blood. All receptors derive from a man in his thirties or forties with COVID-19, enrolled during active disease. Each CDR3 is given with its conserved first and last residue. D genes are given only for firm matches. Only some rows state a clone size, as once, few, many or a class for expanded clones.

abundance: -; v_gene: TRBV6-5; d_gene: TRBD1; j_gene: TRBJ1-1; CDR3nt: TGTGCCAGCAGTTATCCCGGGACAGGGGCCGCTTTCTTT; CDR3aa: CASSYPGTGAAFF
abundance: -; v_gene: TRBV7-2; d_gene: -; j_gene: TRBJ1-1; CDR3nt: TGTGCCAGCAGCACATCAGTGAACACTGAAGCTTTCTTT; CDR3aa: CASSTSVNTEAFF
abundance: -; v_gene: TRBV9; d_gene: TRBD1; j_gene: TRBJ2-5; CDR3nt: TGTGCCAGCAGCGTAGAAGGGACAGTCCAAGAGACCCAGTACTTC; CDR3aa: CASSVEGTVQETQYF
abundance: -; v_gene: TRBV19; d_gene: -; j_gene: TRBJ2-7; CDR3nt: TGTGCCAGTAGTCGACCGGGGAGCTACGAGCAGTACTTC; CDR3aa: CASSRPGSYEQYF
abundance: -; v_gene: TRBV4-2; d_gene: -; j_gene: TRBJ1-6; CDR3nt: TGTGCCAGCAGCCAAGACACGGTGGATAATTCACCCCTCCACTTT; CDR3aa: CASSQDTVDNSPLHF
abundance: -; v_gene: TRBV6-5; d_gene: TRBD1; j_gene: TRBJ1-5; CDR3nt: TGTGCCAGCAGTTCTCCGGGACAGGGTAATCAGCCCCAGCATTTT; CDR3aa: CASSSPGQGNQPQHF
abundance: -; v_gene: TRBV4-3; d_gene: TRBD1; j_gene: TRBJ1-2; CDR3nt: TGCGCCAGCAGCCAAGATTTGGGACAGGGGACGGCTGCCTATGGCTACACCTTC; CDR3aa: CASSQDLGQGTAAYGYTF
abundance: -; v_gene: TRBV9; d_gene: -; j_gene: TRBJ2-7; CDR3nt: TGTGCCAGCAGCGTCACTATCGGACAGCCCGCCTACGAGCAGTACTTC; CDR3aa: CASSVTIGQPAYEQYF
abundance: -; v_gene: TRBV6-4; d_gene: TRBD1; j_gene: TRBJ2-5; CDR3nt: TGTGCCAGCTCTAAGACCGGGACAGGAAAAGAGACCCAGTACTTC; CDR3aa: CASSKTGTGKETQYF
abundance: -; v_gene: TRBV2; d_gene: -; j_gene: TRBJ1-2; CDR3nt: TGTGCCAGCAGTGAACACCCGGCGGACACCAACTATGGCTACACCTTC; CDR3aa: CASSEHPADTNYGYTF
abundance: -; v_gene: TRBV12-3/TRBV12-4; d_gene: TRBD1; j_gene: TRBJ1-1; CDR3nt: TGTGCCAGCAGTTTAGGACAGGGGTACGAAGCTTTCTTT; CDR3aa: CASSLGQGYEAFF
abundance: few; v_gene: TRBV23-1; d_gene: -; j_gene: TRBJ1-2; CDR3nt: TGCGCCAGCAGTCAAATCCCCAGTACAAGGGGTGCTAACTATGGCTACACCTTC; CDR3aa: CASSQIPSTRGANYGYTF
abundance: once; v_gene: TRBV6-5; d_gene: -; j_gene: TRBJ2-7; CDR3nt: TGTGCCACCCCGACGGGACAATCCTACGAGCAGTACTTC; CDR3aa: CATPTGQSYEQYF
abundance: -; v_gene: TRBV6-5; d_gene: -; j_gene: TRBJ2-7; CDR3nt: TGTGCCAGCTTATACAGGGCAGGGTCAACCTACGAGCAGTACTTC; CDR3aa: CASLYRAGSTYEQYF
abundance: -; v_gene: TRBV7-3; d_gene: -; j_gene: TRBJ1-1; CDR3nt: TGTGCCAGCAGCTTATCCCTCGTCACTGAAGCTTTCTTT; CDR3aa: CASSLSLVTEAFF
abundance: -; v_gene: TRBV3-1/TRBV3-2; d_gene: TRBD1; j_gene: TRBJ2-1; CDR3nt: TGTGCCAGCAGCCAGGGACAGGGGAACCACAATGAGCAGTTCTTC; CDR3aa: CASSQGQGNHNEQFF
abundance: -; v_gene: TRBV4-1; d_gene: TRBD1; j_gene: TRBJ1-4; CDR3nt: TGCGCCAGCAGCCAAGGGCGGCCGACAGGGCGAGAAAAACTGTTTTTT; CDR3aa: CASSQGRPTGREKLFF
abundance: -; v_gene: TRBV9; d_gene: TRBD2; j_gene: TRBJ2-6; CDR3nt: TGTGCCAGCAGCCTGGGGGAGGGCTCTGGGGCCAACGTCCTGACTTTC; CDR3aa: CASSLGEGSGANVLTF
abundance: -; v_gene: TRBV5-4; d_gene: -; j_gene: TRBJ2-7; CDR3nt: TGTGCCAGCAGTTCCGAGGGGGGGAGCTTCGACTACGAGCAGTACTTC; CDR3aa: CASSSEGGSFDYEQYF
abundance: -; v_gene: TRBV6-2/TRBV6-3; d_gene: -; j_gene: TRBJ1-4; CDR3nt: TGTGCCAGCAGCCCTCTATCACGGGACACTCAAAGGCGAGAAAAACTGTTTTTT; CDR3aa: CASSPLSRDTQRREKLFF
abundance: -; v_gene: TRBV7-3; d_gene: TRBD1; j_gene: TRBJ2-3; CDR3nt: TGTGCCAGCAGCCTGACAGGGGGGGTCACAGATACGCAGTATTTT; CDR3aa: CASSLTGGVTDTQYF
abundance: -; v_gene: TRBV28; d_gene: TRBD1; j_gene: TRBJ1-5; CDR3nt: TGTGCCAGCAGTTACACAGGGGTTAGCAATCAGCCCCAGCATTTT; CDR3aa: CASSYTGVSNQPQHF
abundance: -; v_gene: TRBV19; d_gene: -; j_gene: TRBJ2-1; CDR3nt: TGTGCCAGTAGTATAGTGCTATACAATGAGCAGTTCTTC; CDR3aa: CASSIVLYNEQFF